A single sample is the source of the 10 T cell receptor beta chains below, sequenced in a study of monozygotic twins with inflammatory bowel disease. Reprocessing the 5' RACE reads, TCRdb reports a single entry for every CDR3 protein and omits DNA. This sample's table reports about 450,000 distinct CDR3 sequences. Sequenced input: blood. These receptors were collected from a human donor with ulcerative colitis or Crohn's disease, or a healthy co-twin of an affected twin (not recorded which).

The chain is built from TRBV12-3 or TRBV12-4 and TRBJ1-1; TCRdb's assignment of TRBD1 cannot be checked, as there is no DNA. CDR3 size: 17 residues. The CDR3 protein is CASTSRGTGLPSNEAFF.

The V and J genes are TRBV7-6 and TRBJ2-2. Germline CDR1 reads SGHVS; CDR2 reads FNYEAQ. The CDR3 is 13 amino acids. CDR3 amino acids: CASSLVSEGELFF.

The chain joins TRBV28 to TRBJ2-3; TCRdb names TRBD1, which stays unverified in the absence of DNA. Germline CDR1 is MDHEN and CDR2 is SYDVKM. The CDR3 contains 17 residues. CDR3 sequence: CASSQVGRGSGTDTQYF.

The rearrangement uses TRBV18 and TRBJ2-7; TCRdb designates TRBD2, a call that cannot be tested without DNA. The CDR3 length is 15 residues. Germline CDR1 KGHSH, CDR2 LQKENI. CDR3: CASSPISGSSYEQYF.

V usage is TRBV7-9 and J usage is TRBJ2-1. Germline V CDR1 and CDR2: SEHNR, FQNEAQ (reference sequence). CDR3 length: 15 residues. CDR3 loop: CASSQKREIYNEQFF.

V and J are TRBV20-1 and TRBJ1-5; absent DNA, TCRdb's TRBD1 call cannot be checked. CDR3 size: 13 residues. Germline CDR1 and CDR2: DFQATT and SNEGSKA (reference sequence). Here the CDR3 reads CSSQGTDGQPQHF.

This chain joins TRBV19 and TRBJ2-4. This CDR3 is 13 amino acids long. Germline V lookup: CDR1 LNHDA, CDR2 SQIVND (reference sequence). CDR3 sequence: CASSQAKGTSTNF.

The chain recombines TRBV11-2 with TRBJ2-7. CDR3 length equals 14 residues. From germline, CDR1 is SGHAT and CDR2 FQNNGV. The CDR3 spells CASSLSRDDYEQYF.

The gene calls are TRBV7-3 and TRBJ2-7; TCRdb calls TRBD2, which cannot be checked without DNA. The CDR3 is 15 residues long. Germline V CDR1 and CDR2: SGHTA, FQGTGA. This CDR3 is CASSLNGLEFDEQYF.

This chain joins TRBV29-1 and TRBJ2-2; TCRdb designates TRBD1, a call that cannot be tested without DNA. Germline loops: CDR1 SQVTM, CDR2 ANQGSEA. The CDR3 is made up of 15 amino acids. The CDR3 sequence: CSVGGTGGNTGELFF.